This T cell receptor beta chain emerged from a study (dated by TCRdb to the mid-2010s). Trimming removed 5 bases from V and 0 bases from J; the gene matches leave 12 bases unexplained. Per the germline V gene, SGHDN is the CDR1 and FVKESK is the CDR2. Counted from cysteine to phenylalanine, this CDR3 has 18 amino acids. Kept here is only the CDR3 DNA, which spans 54 bases and is read in frame from base 1. The protocol used for the library was RT-PCR. Sequencing used an Illumina MiSeq. The public sequencing data were trimmed at Q25 with fastp and processed into clonotypes with MiXCR by TCRdb, which kept only in-frame beta chains. CDR3 protein sequences are deduplicated, and each keeps its most common genes and DNA. This sample lists about 680,000 distinct CDR3 sequences; 11% to 15% were detected once. The top ten hold roughly 4% of the sample. A note on this clonotype: Its antigen is still unknown. No much larger clone is present one base from it, and per-base qualities are unavailable.

The sequence came from a female donor in good health, serving as a healthy control. The chain uses TRBV14 and TRBJ2-2; TRBD1 fits 7 bases in the junction. The sequencing input was memory CD4+ T cells from blood. DNA sequence: TGTGCCAGCAGCTTAAAGACAGGGTGGAGTGCGAACACCGGGGAGCTGTTTTTT. Translated, this gives CASSLKTGWSANTGELFF.